A selection of T cell receptor beta chains follows, all from one sample in a study of STAT5B mutations in CD4+ large granular lymphocyte leukemia. The repertoire was sequenced with immunoSEQ multiplex PCR; TCRdb's copy has only in-frame clones and lacks some. The table has about 4,600 clones, around four fifths seen once. The sequencing input was PBMCs. These receptors originate from a man between 65 and 79 years old with CD4+ T-cell large granular lymphocyte leukemia. Both conserved end residues are part of each CDR3. A D gene is named only where the DNA matches it firmly. Rows give clone size only sometimes, using once, few, many, or a class for an expanded clone.

>TRBV6-1|TRBJ2-3|TRBD1|-
CASSVGQTFSTDTQYF
TGTGCCAGCAGTGTGGGACAGACCTTTAGCACAGATACGCAGTATTTT
>TRBV30|TRBJ2-3|-|-
CASNIGTDTQYF
TGTGCCTCTAATATAGGCACAGATACGCAGTATTTT
>TRBV1|TRBJ2-3|-|-
CTSSQDDRDRTKQFTDTQYF
TGCACCAGCAGCCAAGATGACAGGGACAGGACTAAACAATTCACAGATACGCAGTATTTT
>TRBV5-6|TRBJ2-2|TRBD2|-
CASSGREGVRDTGELFF
TGTGCCAGCAGTGGGCGGGAGGGGGTTCGTGACACCGGGGAGCTGTTTTTT
>TRBV19|TRBJ1-1|-|-
CASSRDSLNTEAFF
TGTGCCAGTAGTCGTGACAGCCTGAACACTGAAGCTTTCTTT
>TRBV19|TRBJ2-3|TRBD2|-
CASSPIREGMDTQYF
TGTGCCAGTAGCCCGATACGGGAGGGGATGGATACGCAGTATTTT
>TRBV28|TRBJ2-7|TRBD2|-
CASFGLAGVFEQYF
TGTGCCAGCTTCGGACTAGCGGGAGTTTTCGAGCAGTACTTC
>TRBV5-1|TRBJ2-1|-|few
CASSLATRNNEQFF
TGCGCCAGCAGCTTGGCGACTAGAAACAATGAGCAGTTCTTC
>TRBV11-2|TRBJ2-7|TRBD2|-
CASGGAGGGWEQYF
TGTGCCAGCGGAGGGGCGGGAGGGGGTTGGGAGCAGTACTTC
>TRBV2|TRBJ2-1|TRBD2|few
CASSDKAGDNEQFF
TGTGCCAGCAGTGATAAGGCGGGAGACAATGAGCAGTTCTTC
>TRBV19|TRBJ2-1|TRBD2|-
CASSPPIAGVYLNEQFF
TGTGCCAGTAGTCCCCCGATAGCGGGAGTCTACCTAAATGAGCAGTTCTTC
>TRBV7-2|TRBJ2-1|TRBD2|-
CASSFSQGGSSYNEQFF
TGTGCCAGCAGCTTTAGTCAGGGCGGGAGCTCCTACAATGAGCAGTTCTTC
>TRBV28|TRBJ2-3|TRBD2|-
CASSTPRGSRTDTQYF
TGTGCCAGCAGTACCCCTCGCGGGAGCCGCACAGATACGCAGTATTTT
>TRBV7-2|TRBJ1-2|-|-
CASSLGSGGGYTF
TGTGCCAGCAGCTTAGGGTCAGGTGGTGGCTACACCTTC
>TRBV5-1|TRBJ2-3|TRBD2|-
CASSRPGTSGGARDTQYF
TGCGCCAGCAGCCGGCCCGGGACTAGCGGAGGGGCTAGGGATACGCAGTATTTT
>TRBV10-3|TRBJ2-2|-|-
CAISADLGTGELFF
TGTGCCATCAGTGCAGACTTGGGGACCGGGGAGCTGTTTTTT
>TRBV6-6|TRBJ1-2|-|-
CASSPDTLFYGYTF
TGTGCCAGCAGCCCCGACACTCTATTTTATGGCTACACCTTC
>TRBV27|TRBJ2-7|TRBD2|-
CASSLKYGGLAPYEQYF
TGTGCCAGCAGTTTGAAATACGGGGGACTAGCGCCCTACGAGCAGTACTTC
>TRBV5-1|TRBJ2-2|TRBD1|-
CASSSRQGVIGELFF
TGCGCCAGCAGCTCACGACAGGGGGTAATCGGGGAGCTGTTTTTT
>TRBV28|TRBJ1-6|-|-
CASSSGRYISPLHF
TGTGCCAGCAGTTCCGGACGGTACATATCACCCCTCCACTTT